The rows below give T cell receptor beta chains drawn from one sample of a study of identical twins. Each CDR3 protein is one row after TCRdb ran MiXCR on the 5' RACE reads. This sample has roughly 690,000 distinct CDR3 sequences, with around 6% found just once. Input material: naive T cells sorted from blood. The receptors were sampled from a man between 18 and 35 years old in good health. The CDR3 runs from the conserved cysteine through the conserved F or W. The D gene is left open where the match is weak. The size entry is marked missing in some rows and otherwise reads once, few, many or a size class.

clone size: many; D gene: .; J gene: TRBJ2-7; V gene: TRBV20-1; CDR3 protein: CSARDRGRGSYEQYF; CDR3 DNA: TGCAGTGCTAGAGATCGTGGCAGGGGATCCTACGAGCAGTACTTC
clone size: many; D gene: TRBD2; J gene: TRBJ2-7; V gene: TRBV6-1; CDR3 protein: CASSPRTSGTIEQYF; CDR3 DNA: TGTGCCAGCAGCCCGCGGACTAGCGGGACCATCGAGCAGTACTTC
clone size: many; D gene: .; J gene: TRBJ1-5; V gene: TRBV12-3/TRBV12-4; CDR3 protein: CASSFATQNQPQHF; CDR3 DNA: TGTGCCAGCAGTTTCGCGACACAGAATCAGCCCCAGCATTTT
clone size: many; D gene: .; J gene: TRBJ2-7; V gene: TRBV7-2; CDR3 protein: CASSSNLLGPSSYEQYF; CDR3 DNA: TGTGCCAGCAGCTCAAACTTGTTGGGACCCAGCTCCTACGAGCAGTACTTC
clone size: .; D gene: .; J gene: TRBJ1-5; V gene: TRBV20-1; CDR3 protein: CSARDPSNQPQHF; CDR3 DNA: TGCAGTGCTAGAGACCCCAGCAATCAGCCCCAGCATTTT
clone size: .; D gene: TRBD1; J gene: TRBJ2-7; V gene: TRBV6-2/TRBV6-3; CDR3 protein: CASKGWTGPLEQYF; CDR3 DNA: TGTGCCAGCAAAGGGTGGACAGGACCCCTGGAGCAGTACTTC
clone size: .; D gene: TRBD1; J gene: TRBJ1-2; V gene: TRBV4-2; CDR3 protein: CASSQPGQEASGYTF; CDR3 DNA: TGTGCCAGCAGCCAACCGGGACAGGAGGCCTCTGGCTACACCTTC
clone size: many; D gene: TRBD1; J gene: TRBJ1-1; V gene: TRBV11-2; CDR3 protein: CASSTRQGYTEAFF; CDR3 DNA: TGTGCCAGCAGCACCCGACAGGGCTACACTGAAGCTTTCTTT
clone size: few; D gene: TRBD1; J gene: TRBJ2-5; V gene: TRBV7-9; CDR3 protein: CASSRDRERETQYF; CDR3 DNA: TGTGCCAGCAGTCGGGACAGGGAAAGAGAGACCCAGTACTTC
clone size: many; D gene: .; J gene: TRBJ2-3; V gene: TRBV27; CDR3 protein: CASLSLGAATDTQYF; CDR3 DNA: TGTGCCAGCCTCAGCCTTGGGGCAGCCACAGATACGCAGTATTTT
clone size: many; D gene: TRBD2; J gene: TRBJ2-7; V gene: TRBV20-1; CDR3 protein: CSAPGGTSGYEQYF; CDR3 DNA: TGCAGTGCCCCGGGGGGGACTAGCGGCTACGAGCAGTACTTC
clone size: few; D gene: TRBD2; J gene: TRBJ2-2; V gene: TRBV6-5; CDR3 protein: CASSYSNLAGVPGELFF; CDR3 DNA: TGTGCCAGCAGTTACTCGAACCTGGCGGGAGTGCCCGGGGAGCTGTTTTTT
clone size: many; D gene: TRBD1; J gene: TRBJ2-7; V gene: TRBV2; CDR3 protein: CASTGQGAFGEQYF; CDR3 DNA: TGTGCCAGCACTGGACAGGGGGCGTTCGGCGAGCAGTACTTC
clone size: .; D gene: TRBD1; J gene: TRBJ1-6; V gene: TRBV27; CDR3 protein: CASSLDRVGSPLHF; CDR3 DNA: TGTGCCAGCAGTTTAGACAGGGTAGGCTCACCCCTCCACTTT
clone size: few; D gene: TRBD2; J gene: TRBJ2-3; V gene: TRBV27; CDR3 protein: CASSFLGLAGTDTQYF; CDR3 DNA: TGTGCCAGCAGTTTCCTCGGACTAGCGGGAACAGATACGCAGTATTTT
clone size: .; D gene: TRBD2; J gene: TRBJ2-7; V gene: TRBV4-3; CDR3 protein: CASSQDLASGLGEQYF; CDR3 DNA: TGCGCCAGCAGCCAAGATCTGGCTAGCGGGCTGGGGGAGCAGTACTTC
clone size: .; D gene: TRBD2; J gene: TRBJ2-1; V gene: TRBV7-3; CDR3 protein: CASSPTLGGRTNEQFF; CDR3 DNA: TGTGCCAGCAGTCCAACCCTTGGCGGGAGGACGAACGAGCAGTTCTTC
clone size: many; D gene: TRBD1; J gene: TRBJ2-3; V gene: TRBV27; CDR3 protein: CASRDRADDTQYF; CDR3 DNA: TGTGCCAGCCGGGACAGGGCGGACGATACGCAGTATTTT
clone size: many; D gene: .; J gene: TRBJ2-5; V gene: TRBV24-1; CDR3 protein: CASSAGWETQYF; CDR3 DNA: TGTGCCTCATCAGCGGGCTGGGAGACCCAGTACTTC
clone size: many; D gene: .; J gene: TRBJ1-2; V gene: TRBV6-6; CDR3 protein: CASISAHYGYTF; CDR3 DNA: TGTGCCAGTATTAGCGCGCACTATGGCTACACCTTC
clone size: many; D gene: .; J gene: TRBJ2-5; V gene: TRBV6-6; CDR3 protein: CASSPSVETQYF; CDR3 DNA: TGTGCCAGCAGTCCTTCTGTAGAGACCCAGTACTTC
clone size: .; D gene: TRBD2; J gene: TRBJ2-1; V gene: TRBV15; CDR3 protein: CATSRGGVEQFF; CDR3 DNA: TGTGCCACCAGCAGGGGGGGGGTTGAGCAGTTCTTC
clone size: few; D gene: TRBD2; J gene: TRBJ2-1; V gene: TRBV7-8; CDR3 protein: CASSSRTSGSFAPVQFF; CDR3 DNA: TGTGCCAGCAGCAGTCGGACTAGCGGGAGTTTTGCCCCCGTGCAGTTCTTC
clone size: few; D gene: TRBD2; J gene: TRBJ2-4; V gene: TRBV11-2; CDR3 protein: CASSGLTGTSGAKNIQYF; CDR3 DNA: TGTGCCAGCAGCGGTCTCACCGGGACTAGCGGAGCCAAAAACATTCAGTACTTC
clone size: .; D gene: .; J gene: TRBJ2-1; V gene: TRBV29-1; CDR3 protein: CSVGENPNEQFF; CDR3 DNA: TGCAGCGTAGGGGAGAACCCCAATGAGCAGTTCTTC
clone size: many; D gene: .; J gene: TRBJ2-3; V gene: TRBV6-2/TRBV6-3; CDR3 protein: CASSQALGTQYF; CDR3 DNA: TGTGCCAGCAGTCAAGCGCTCGGTACGCAGTATTTT
clone size: many; D gene: .; J gene: TRBJ2-1; V gene: TRBV4-1; CDR3 protein: CASSQEGRPSQFF; CDR3 DNA: TGCGCCAGCAGCCAAGAGGGTCGGCCCTCGCAGTTCTTC
clone size: .; D gene: .; J gene: TRBJ2-1; V gene: TRBV20-1; CDR3 protein: CSAGKSPRDEQFF; CDR3 DNA: TGCAGTGCTGGAAAATCCCCGAGGGATGAGCAGTTCTTC
clone size: few; D gene: .; J gene: TRBJ1-4; V gene: TRBV7-2; CDR3 protein: CASSLVSQVNEKLFF; CDR3 DNA: TGTGCCAGCAGCTTAGTTTCTCAGGTTAATGAAAAACTGTTTTTT
clone size: few; D gene: .; J gene: TRBJ2-3; V gene: TRBV20-1; CDR3 protein: CSANPRGWGRPLWEDTQYF; CDR3 DNA: TGCAGTGCAAACCCTCGGGGGTGGGGGCGGCCCCTCTGGGAAGATACGCAGTATTTT
clone size: .; D gene: TRBD1; J gene: TRBJ1-1; V gene: TRBV6-2/TRBV6-3; CDR3 protein: CASIQTGVGTEAFF; CDR3 DNA: TGTGCCAGCATACAGACAGGGGTGGGAACTGAAGCTTTCTTT
clone size: many; D gene: .; J gene: TRBJ1-1; V gene: TRBV5-1; CDR3 protein: CASSPTRPGRTEAFF; CDR3 DNA: TGCGCCAGCAGCCCGACCCGACCTGGGCGGACTGAAGCTTTCTTT
clone size: .; D gene: .; J gene: TRBJ2-3; V gene: TRBV11-2; CDR3 protein: CASSPGEFTDTQYF; CDR3 DNA: TGTGCCAGCAGCCCAGGGGAATTCACAGATACGCAGTATTTT
clone size: many; D gene: TRBD1; J gene: TRBJ2-2; V gene: TRBV29-1; CDR3 protein: CSGGTGSTGELFF; CDR3 DNA: TGCAGCGGTGGGACAGGGTCCACCGGGGAGCTGTTTTTT
clone size: few; D gene: .; J gene: TRBJ1-1; V gene: TRBV5-5; CDR3 protein: CASSLVEGIVNTEAFF; CDR3 DNA: TGTGCCAGCAGCTTGGTAGAGGGGATTGTGAACACTGAAGCTTTCTTT
clone size: many; D gene: TRBD1; J gene: TRBJ2-2; V gene: TRBV29-1; CDR3 protein: CSADRGLTGELFF; CDR3 DNA: TGCAGCGCCGACAGGGGCCTAACCGGGGAGCTGTTTTTT
clone size: many; D gene: .; J gene: TRBJ2-3; V gene: TRBV5-1; CDR3 protein: CASSSAGAGHTDTQYF; CDR3 DNA: TGCGCCAGCAGCTCCGCCGGGGCGGGCCACACAGATACGCAGTATTTT
clone size: once; D gene: .; J gene: TRBJ2-7; V gene: TRBV4-2; CDR3 protein: CASSPIPDSYEQYF; CDR3 DNA: TGTGCCAGCAGCCCCATCCCGGACAGCTACGAGCAGTACTTC
clone size: few; D gene: .; J gene: TRBJ2-3; V gene: TRBV4-1; CDR3 protein: CASSQDSGLTFSNTQYF; CDR3 DNA: TGCGCCAGCAGCCAAGATTCGGGACTGACGTTCTCGAATACGCAGTATTTT
clone size: many; D gene: .; J gene: TRBJ2-5; V gene: TRBV24-1; CDR3 protein: CATSDLVQGGETQYF; CDR3 DNA: TGTGCCACCAGTGATTTAGTACAGGGCGGTGAGACCCAGTACTTC
clone size: .; D gene: TRBD2; J gene: TRBJ2-2; V gene: TRBV29-1; CDR3 protein: CSSAGGAGELFF; CDR3 DNA: TGCAGCTCAGCGGGAGGGGCCGGGGAGCTGTTTTTT
clone size: few; D gene: .; J gene: TRBJ1-3; V gene: TRBV30; CDR3 protein: CAWSTSSGNTIYF; CDR3 DNA: TGTGCCTGGAGCACTAGCTCTGGAAACACCATATATTTT
clone size: many; D gene: .; J gene: TRBJ1-1; V gene: TRBV20-1; CDR3 protein: CSALGRNTEAFF; CDR3 DNA: TGCAGTGCTTTGGGGCGGAACACTGAAGCTTTCTTT
clone size: many; D gene: TRBD1; J gene: TRBJ2-1; V gene: TRBV12-3/TRBV12-4; CDR3 protein: CASSLGTGGPNEQFF; CDR3 DNA: TGTGCCAGCAGTTTAGGGACAGGGGGGCCCAATGAGCAGTTCTTC